A selection of T cell receptor beta chains follows, all from one sample in a study of T cells in Graves' hyperthyroidism and ophthalmopathy. TCRdb analysed the multiplex PCR reads with MiXCR anew, one entry per CDR3 protein. The top ten hold 25% to 30% of the sample, which has hundreds of thousands of distinct CDR3 sequences, 15% to 18% seen once. Sequenced input: blood. The receptor source for this set is a young woman with Graves' hyperthyroidism that later progressed to Graves' ophthalmopathy. Each CDR3 is given with its conserved first and last residue. A D gene is named only where the DNA matches it firmly. Only part of the rows carry a size: once, few, many, or a class if the clone is expanded.

size | D | J | V | DNA | CDR3
few | TRBD2 | TRBJ2-5 | TRBV10-2 | TGCGCCAGCGGCGACGGTAGCGGGAGGGCGACCCAGTACTTC | CASGDGSGRATQYF
NA | NA | TRBJ1-1 | TRBV10-3 | TGTGCCATCAGGAAAGAAGAAACTGAAGCTTTCTTT | CAIRKEETEAFF
many | TRBD1 | TRBJ2-7 | TRBV20-1 | TGCAGTGCTAGGCACCGGGACAGGGGACTATGGGAGCAGTACTTC | CSARHRDRGLWEQYF
NA | TRBD2 | TRBJ2-3 | TRBV3-1 | TGTGCCAGCTGTCGAGGGAGGGCCCCAGATACGCAGTATTTT | CASCRGRAPDTQYF
many | NA | TRBJ2-2 | TRBV2 | TGTGCCAGCAGTGAAATCCAGGGTGGCACCGGGGAGCTGTTTTTT | CASSEIQGGTGELFF
few | NA | TRBJ1-5 | TRBV4-1 | TGCGCCAGCAGCCATTATGACAATCAGCCCCAGCATTTT | CASSHYDNQPQHF
few | TRBD2 | TRBJ2-7 | TRBV19 | TGTGCCAGTAGTATAGTAGCGGGAGCCTACGAGCAGTACTTC | CASSIVAGAYEQYF
few | NA | TRBJ2-1 | TRBV9 | TGTGCCAGCAGCCCCCAGGGAACTGGGAACAATGAGCAGTTCTTC | CASSPQGTGNNEQFF
few | TRBD2 | TRBJ2-7 | TRBV6-5 | TGTGCCAGCAGTTACTCGGCTAGCGGGACCTACGAGCAGTACTTC | CASSYSASGTYEQYF
many | TRBD1 | TRBJ2-5 | TRBV2 | TGTGCCAGCAGTGAAGCGCGGACAGGGGGTTCTCAGTACTTC | CASSEARTGGSQYF
few | NA | TRBJ2-2 | TRBV6-1 | TGTGCCAGCAGTGAAGTGGACAGCGGGTGGTACACCGGGGAGCTGTTTTTT | CASSEVDSGWYTGELFF
many | NA | TRBJ2-7 | TRBV20-1 | TGCAGTGCTCTGATCGACGGACGCCTCTACGAGCAGTACTTC | CSALIDGRLYEQYF
NA | NA | TRBJ2-2 | TRBV9 | TGTGCCAGCAGCCCTATGGGGGGTTCCGCAACCGGGGAGCTGTTTTTT | CASSPMGGSATGELFF
many | TRBD1 | TRBJ1-2 | TRBV27 | TGTGCCAGCAGTCCCCACCTCGGACAGGGGAACTATGGCTACACCTTC | CASSPHLGQGNYGYTF
once | NA | TRBJ2-2 | TRBV12-3/TRBV12-4 | TGTGCCAGCAGCGAAGGGGGACGAGCGCTGAACACCGGGGAGCCGTTTTTT | CASSEGGRALNTGEPFF
many | NA | TRBJ1-5 | TRBV7-2 | TGTGCCAGCAGCTTATCGGCTCATTCTGGGGGAAAGCCCCAGCATTTT | CASSLSAHSGGKPQHF
many | TRBD2 | TRBJ2-5 | TRBV6-2/TRBV6-3 | TGTGCCAGCAACAGAATAGCGGGAGTGGTGGAGACCCAGTACTTC | CASNRIAGVVETQYF
NA | TRBD2 | TRBJ2-2 | TRBV11-2 | TGTGCCAGCAGCCTATACCCCGGGACTAGCGGGAGAAACACCGGGGAGCTGTTTTTT | CASSLYPGTSGRNTGELFF
many | NA | TRBJ2-3 | TRBV4-2 | TGTGCCAGCAGCCAAGATCTAACAGACCGCACAGATACGCAGTATTTT | CASSQDLTDRTDTQYF
many | NA | TRBJ1-2 | TRBV28 | TGTGCCAGCAGTGGGTGGGACTCCGCCTCTTATGGCTACACCTTC | CASSGWDSASYGYTF
many | NA | TRBJ1-1 | TRBV28 | TGTGCCAGCACTCCAGGTGGGCTCGATCAGGAAGCTTTCTTT | CASTPGGLDQEAFF
NA | TRBD1 | TRBJ2-1 | TRBV7-9 | TGTGCCAGCAGCTTAAAGTTGGGGACAGGGATCCACAATGAGCAGTTCTTC | CASSLKLGTGIHNEQFF
NA | TRBD1 | TRBJ1-6 | TRBV2 | TGTGCCAGCAGTGGGGCCAGGGACAGGGTTGGTTCACCCCTCCACTTT | CASSGARDRVGSPLHF
NA | TRBD2 | TRBJ2-1 | TRBV7-9 | TGTGCCAGCAGCTTAGCGGGACGCTGGGGGGGGTTCTTC | CASSLAGRWGGFF
NA | TRBD2 | TRBJ2-2 | TRBV6-1 | TGTGCCAGCACCCCACTAGCGGGCCGTGACACCGGGGAGCTGTTTTTT | CASTPLAGRDTGELFF
NA | NA | TRBJ2-6 | TRBV27 | TGTGCCAGCAGCCGCGGAATAGGAACTGGGGCCAACGTCCTGACTTTC | CASSRGIGTGANVLTF
NA | NA | TRBJ1-2 | TRBV28 | TGTGCCAGCAGTCCGATGACAGGCCCCTACTATGGCTACACCTTC | CASSPMTGPYYGYTF
NA | TRBD1 | TRBJ1-2 | TRBV18 | TGTGCCAGCTCACCGAACAGGGGAGATGGCTACACCTTC | CASSPNRGDGYTF
few | NA | TRBJ1-1 | TRBV19 | TGTGCCCCGAAGAAATGGGGTGAAGCTTTCTTT | CAPKKWGEAFF